The text below deals with one T cell receptor (beta chain). Its target is unknown. In the original workflow: Filtering of immunoSEQ junctional sequences could not match full-length read filtering. TCRdb's table, derived via immunoSEQ multiplex PCR, lists solely in-frame clones and lacks some. V and J calls and clone size come straight from that table; D and trimming were deduced from the DNA. This sample has roughly 2.1 million clones; just over 90% occur once, and the top ten carry roughly 1.7%. The data stem from a study of shared clonotypes between healthy human individuals. Background on the study: Donors consisted of a couple of women and a few men between 18 and 49.

The CDR3 consists of 19 residues. V lost 2 bases, J lost 3 bases, and 15 bases stayed unmatched. CDR1 and CDR2 (germline): SEHNR, FQNEAQ (reference sequence). Naive CD8 cells were CD45RO-negative, positively selected for CCR7, excluding terminally differentiated effector memory CD45RA+ cells. Regarding the study as a whole: Clonotypes shared by all four sorted-subset donors had higher generation probabilities than non-shared clonotypes.

The TCR originated in a man aged 18 to 29 in good health. Some clones in this sample may be carry-over from other donors' samples. Sequencing was done on a sample of naive CD8+ T cells from PBMCs. The chain is built from TRBV7-9 and TRBJ2-3; 9 nucleotides line up with TRBD1. CDR3 sequence reads: CASSLLLLWTGDVTDTQYF. The CDR3, as DNA: TGTGCCAGCAGCTTATTATTACTGTGGACAGGGGATGTGACAGATACGCAGTATTTT.